This entry lists 5 T cell receptor beta chains sequenced from one sample in a study of early T cells in non-severe SARS-CoV-2 infection. TCRdb used MiXCR to reprocess the 5' RACE reads, holding one entry per CDR3 protein. The sample shows about 62,000 distinct CDR3 sequences, roughly a tenth of them seen only once. Sequenced: whole blood. Receptors originate from an adult who was a healthcare worker with PCR-confirmed SARS-CoV-2 infection or an uninfected control (not recorded which).

This clonotype was picked up many times. The CDR3: CATSRERGPYEQFF. The CDR3 DNA follows: TGTGCCACCAGCAGAGAGCGGGGCCCCTATGAGCAGTTCTTC. The chain has TRBV15 and TRBJ2-1; tentative D call: TRBD2 (6 bases). Trimming left V 0 bases short and J 8 bases short, with 11 bases between. This CDR3 comprises 14 residues. CDR1 LNHNV and CDR2 YYDKDF come from the germline V gene (reference sequence).

This clonotype has a handful of counts. The V gene is TRBV7-4, the J gene TRBJ1-2, with TRBD1 identical over 7 bases. With V trimmed by 1 base and J by 3 bases, 11 bases remained unmatched. Germline loops: CDR1 SGHVT, CDR2 SQSDAQ. The CDR3 runs 17 residues. The CDR3 region is CASSLVRQTDRDYGYTF. The CDR3 DNA reads as TGTGCCAGCAGCTTAGTCCGCCAAACCGACAGGGACTATGGCTACACCTTC.

This clonotype turned up a few times. The gene calls are TRBV4-1 and TRBJ2-3; 7 bases agree with TRBD1. V shed 1 base and J 2 bases; nucleotides not matched to a gene: 9. The CDR3 totals 17 residues. Germline lookup yields CDR1 MGHRA and CDR2 YSYEKL. The CDR3 DNA reads TGCGCCAGCAGCCAAGTCTTTAGGACAGGCTTCACAGATACGCAGTATTTT. Residues: CASSQVFRTGFTDTQYF.

The chain joins TRBV5-1 to TRBJ2-3; TRBD1 matches at 10 bases. The germline gives CDR1 SGHRS, CDR2 YFSETQ. This CDR3 region has 20 residues. The V segment lost 0 bases and the J segment 0 bases; nucleotides outside the gene matches: 13. The CDR3 DNA reads TGCGCCAGCAGCTTGGTCGCTGCGGGACAGGGGATAAGAAGCACAGATACGCAGTATTTT. Translating gives CASSLVAAGQGIRSTDTQYF. The variable domain in full, with the rest retrieved from reference TRBV5-1 and TRBJ2-3, is KAGVTQTPRYLIKTRGQQVTLSCSPISGHRSVSWYQQTPGQGLQFLFEYFSETQRNKGNFPGRFSGRQFSNSRSEMNVSTLELGDSALYLCASSLVAAGQGIRSTDTQYFGPGTRLTVL.

At least ten counts were recorded for this clonotype. The V and J genes are TRBV9 and TRBJ2-1; no clear D. The length of the CDR3 is 15 residues. V was cut by 4 bases and J by 0 bases, with 11 bases left in between. CDR1 and CDR2 (germline): SGDLS, YYNGEE. CDR3 nucleotides: TGTGCCAGCAGCTCCAGGATGAGCTCCTACAATGAGCAGTTCTTC. Translating gives CASSSRMSSYNEQFF.